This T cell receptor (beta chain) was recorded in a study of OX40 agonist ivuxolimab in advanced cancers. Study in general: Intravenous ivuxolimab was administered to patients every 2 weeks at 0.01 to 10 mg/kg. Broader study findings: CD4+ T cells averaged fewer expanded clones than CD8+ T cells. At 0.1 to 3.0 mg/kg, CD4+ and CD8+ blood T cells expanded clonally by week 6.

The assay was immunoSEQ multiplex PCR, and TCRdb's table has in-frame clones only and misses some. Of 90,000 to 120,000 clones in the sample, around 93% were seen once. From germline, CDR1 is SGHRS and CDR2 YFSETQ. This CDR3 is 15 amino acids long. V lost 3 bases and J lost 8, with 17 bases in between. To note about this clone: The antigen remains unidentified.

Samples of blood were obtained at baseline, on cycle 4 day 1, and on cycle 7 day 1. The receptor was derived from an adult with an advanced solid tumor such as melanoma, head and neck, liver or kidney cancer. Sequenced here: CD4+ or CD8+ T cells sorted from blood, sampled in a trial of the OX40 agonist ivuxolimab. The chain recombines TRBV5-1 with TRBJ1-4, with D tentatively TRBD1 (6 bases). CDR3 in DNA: TGCGCCAGCAGCTCCACCACGGGACAAAAGGAAAAACTGTTTTTT. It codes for CASSSTTGQKEKLFF.